The source of this T cell receptor (beta chain) is a study of immune cell composition in non-small cell lung cancer. As for the study in general: Lung adenocarcinoma or squamous carcinoma made up most tumours.

Assay used: immunoSEQ multiplex PCR; TCRdb lists only in-frame clones, some missing. The repertoire holds about 5,000 clones, about 83% seen once, with roughly 12% in the top ten. The germline V gene encodes CDR1 SGHRS and CDR2 YFSETQ. The V and J ends lost 2 bases and 1 base, in that order; junction bases with no gene match: 5. The CDR3 covers 15 residues. The receptor was derived from a human donor with non-small cell lung cancer. This chain links TRBV5-1 with TRBJ1-1; 7 bases match TRBD1. The sequenced sample consisted of lung tumor tissue. CDR3 DNA: TGCGCCAGCAGCTTTACAGGGGCGGGGAACACTGAAGCTTTCTTT. Its translation is CASSFTGAGNTEAFF.